This T cell receptor beta chain was recovered during a study of shared clonotypes between healthy human individuals. Losses at the gene ends were 7 bases for V and 3 bases for J; bases not matched to a gene: 2. Looked up from germline, CDR1 is MNHNS and CDR2 is SASEGT. The CDR3 has 13 amino acids. Cells designated naive CD8 were CD45RO-negative and were positively selected for CCR7, with terminally differentiated effector memory CD45RA+ cells excluded. The DNA input per sorted-subset replicate PCR was 150 to 200 ng, corresponding to some 30,000 T cell genomes. Libraries were prepared by immunoSEQ multiplex PCR; TCRdb keeps only in-frame clonotypes and omits some of them. This sample yields some 580,000 clones, of which more than 95% are seen a single time; 0.3% belongs to the top ten.

Specimen: naive CD8+ T cells sorted from blood. This chain uses TRBV6-1 with TRBJ2-7; 11 bases agree with TRBD1. The clonotype originates from a man aged 25 to 40 in good health. The DNA of the CDR3 is TGTGCCAGCACGGGACAGGGGGTCTACGAGCAGTACTTC. The encoded protein is CASTGQGVYEQYF.